These 25 T cell receptor beta chains originate from one sample sequenced in a study of T cell changes during pregnancy in multiple sclerosis. Method: immunoSEQ multiplex PCR; TCRdb's copy keeps in-frame clones and lacks some. The table has about 69,000 clones, 85% to 95% seen once. The material was peripheral blood, obtained in the third trimester of pregnancy. The receptors originated from a female donor in good health, enrolled as a control in a pregnancy study.

V gene TRBV9 combines with J gene TRBJ2-5; 12 positions match TRBD2. The CDR3 extends over 16 amino acids. V trimming: 1 base; J trimming: 1 base; junction bases outside the gene matches: 2. Germline loops: CDR1 SGDLS, CDR2 YYNGEE. CDR3 sequence reads: CASSVTSGGFQETQYF. In DNA, the CDR3 is TGTGCCAGCAGCGTAACTAGCGGGGGGTTCCAAGAGACCCAGTACTTC.

The chain carries TRBV5-4 and TRBJ2-5; 8 bases line up with TRBD1. The germline CDR1 and CDR2 sequences are SGHNT and YYREEE (reference sequence). The junction had 8 bases not matched to a gene; V was cut back by 1 base and J by 3 bases. This CDR3 spans 16 amino acids. The CDR3, as DNA: TGTGCCAGCAGCTTGCCAGGGGGCGGCGGAGAAGAGACCCAGTACTTC. Its translation is CASSLPGGGGEETQYF. The full variable domain, in which reference TRBV5-4 and TRBJ2-5 provide the parts outside the CDR3, is ETGVTQSPTHLIKTRGQQVTLRCSSQSGHNTVSWYQQALGQGPQFIFQYYREEENGRGNFPPRFSGLQFPNYSSELNVNALELDDSALYLCASSLPGGGGEETQYFGPGTRLLVL.

The V and J genes are TRBV29-1 and TRBJ1-2; D may be TRBD1 (5 bases). V was cut by 3 bases and J by 4 bases, with 12 bases left in between. Germline CDR1 and CDR2: SQVTM and ANQGSEA. CDR3 length equals 13 residues. The CDR3 sequence: CSVETDRIYGYTF. In DNA form, the CDR3 reads TGCAGCGTTGAGACAGACCGGATCTATGGCTACACCTTC.

The gene calls are TRBV6-5 and TRBJ1-2; D is possibly TRBD1 (5 bases). Trimming shortened V by 1 base and J by 6 bases, and 12 bases separated the two germline ends. Germline CDR1 reads MNHEY; CDR2 reads SVGAGI. The CDR3 has 14 amino acids. The DNA for the CDR3 is TGTGCCAGCAGTTACTTTGGGGGGGTTAATGGCTACACCTTC. The encoded protein is CASSYFGGVNGYTF.

The V call is TRBV6-1, the J call TRBJ2-5, with D possibly matching TRBD2 (6 bases). Trimming took off 6 bases at V and 11 bases at J, with 16 bases between the two ends. Germline V gene lookup returns CDR1 MNHNS and CDR2 SASEGT. The CDR3 is 12 amino acids. The CDR3 bases are TGTGCCAGCAGCGAGACTAGGATGGAGCAGTACTTC. This translates into CASSETRMEQYF.

CDR3 region: CASSYGYGSTEAFF. Here the CDR3 DNA reads TGTGCCAGCAGTTACGGGTATGGGAGCACTGAAGCTTTCTTT. The V and J genes are TRBV6-5 and TRBJ1-1; D not certain. V was shortened by 2 bases and J by 4 bases, with 11 bases between the two germline ends. CDR3 length equals 14 residues. Germline V gene data show CDR1 as MNHEY and CDR2 as SVGAGI.

This chain connects TRBV18 to TRBJ2-7, with a tentative D call TRBD1 (5 bases). Looked up from germline, CDR1 is KGHSH and CDR2 is LQKENI. The CDR3 totals 14 residues. The V end lost 3 bases, the J end lost 2 bases, and 11 bases lay between the germline ends. This CDR3 reads CASSPSTATYEQYF. In DNA form, the CDR3 reads TGTGCCAGCTCACCCTCGACAGCCACCTACGAGCAGTACTTC.

The chain carries TRBV5-1 and TRBJ2-5; 11 positions agree with TRBD2. Germline trimming cut 7 bases from V and 5 bases from J; bases unmatched to any gene: 10. The V gene's germline CDR1 is SGHRS and CDR2 YFSETQ. The CDR3 has 15 amino acids. The chain's CDR3 is CASGRSSGGIETQYF. The CDR3 nucleotides read TGCGCCAGCGGAAGATCTAGCGGGGGGATCGAGACCCAGTACTTC.

This clone was detected only once. This sequence joins TRBV6-5 and TRBJ2-7; possibly TRBD2 for D (6 bases). The length of the CDR3 is 15 residues. Trimming cost V 3 bases and J 4 bases, with 16 bases left between them. Germline loops: CDR1 MNHEY, CDR2 SVGAGI. The chain's CDR3 is CASSYSVHGGYEQYF. The CDR3 DNA sequence: TGTGCCAGCAGTTATTCTGTCCACGGGGGTTACGAGCAGTACTTC.

The V gene is TRBV6-5, the J gene TRBJ2-7; D remains ambiguous. The CDR3 contains 13 residues. Germline assignment: CDR1 MNHEY and CDR2 SVGAGI. V was shortened by 0 bases and J by 3 bases, with 6 bases between the two germline ends. This CDR3 is CASSYSTGYEQYF. The CDR3 DNA reads TGTGCCAGCAGTTACTCGACGGGCTACGAGCAGTACTTC.

This sequence joins TRBV19 and TRBJ2-1, with D maybe TRBD1 (5 bases). The CDR3 loop spans 14 amino acids. V lost 3 bases and J 9 bases, leaving 15 bases between the germline ends. Germline CDR1 and CDR2: LNHDA and SQIVND (reference sequence). CDR3 amino acids: CASSIERQSVEQFF. CDR3 coding DNA: TGTGCCAGTAGTATCGAGAGACAGAGTGTTGAGCAGTTCTTC.

This clone was seen just once. J is TRBJ1-1 and V is TRBV6-5, with D perhaps matching TRBD1 (6 bases). V was pared by 7 bases and J by 5 bases, with 20 bases between. Germline CDR1 reads MNHEY; CDR2 reads SVGAGI. The CDR3 extends over 15 amino acids. The CDR3 region is CASTDGGARATEAFF. The CDR3, as DNA: TGTGCCAGCACCGACGGGGGGGCGCGAGCAACTGAAGCTTTCTTT.

V gene TRBV14 combines with J gene TRBJ1-1; D may be TRBD1 (5 bases). The CDR3 length is 12 residues. Germline CDR1 reads SGHDN; CDR2 reads FVKESK. Trimming pared 2 bases from V and 5 bases from J, leaving 6 bases between. CDR3 protein: CASSQRQTEAFF. The CDR3 DNA sequence: TGTGCCAGCAGCCAACGACAGACTGAAGCTTTCTTT.

This clone was seen a single time. The CDR3 region has the DNA TGTGCCAGCAGTGAAATGCGGTCAGATACGCAGTATTTT. Translation: CASSEMRSDTQYF. The chain is built from TRBV2 and TRBJ2-3, with D unresolved. V was pared by 2 bases and J by 4 bases, with 7 bases between. Germline V gene data show CDR1 as SNHLY and CDR2 as FYNNEI. The CDR3 consists of 13 residues.

The V call is TRBV7-2, the J call TRBJ1-3; TRBD1 is a possible D gene (6 bases). V dropped 3 bases and J dropped 3 bases, with 9 bases sitting between them. This CDR3 spans 14 amino acids. Per the germline V gene, CDR1 is SGHTA and CDR2 is FQGNSA. This chain's CDR3 is CASSFSGVGNTIYF. CDR3 DNA sequence: TGTGCCAGCAGCTTTTCAGGGGTTGGAAACACCATATATTTT.

This clone was found once. The genes are TRBV29-1 and TRBJ2-5; 8 nucleotides line up with TRBD2. The ends lost 6 bases at V and 2 bases at J; junction bases unmatched: 2. Looked up from germline, CDR1 is SQVTM and CDR2 is ANQGSEA. This CDR3 contains 12 residues. The CDR3 protein is CSVKRGQETQYF. CDR3 in DNA: TGCAGCGTGAAGCGGGGGCAAGAGACCCAGTACTTC.

The chain uses TRBV19 and TRBJ2-4; D gene uncertain. The germline V and J ends were trimmed by 5 bases and 2 bases, with 16 bases remaining between them. Germline V gene lookup returns CDR1 LNHDA and CDR2 SQIVND (reference sequence). The CDR3 spans 16 residues. In nucleotides, the CDR3 is TGTGCCAGTAGTCCGACAACCTCCCGGCCCAAAAACATTCAGTACTTC. This encodes CASSPTTSRPKNIQYF.

The rearrangement joins TRBV4-1 to TRBJ1-1; no clear D. The CDR3 extends over 15 amino acids. V was cut by 4 bases and J by 0 bases, with 12 bases left in between. Germline V gene lookup returns CDR1 MGHRA and CDR2 YSYEKL. The CDR3 DNA follows: TGCGCCAGCAGCCCCCGGGAGACGATGAACACTGAAGCTTTCTTT. Translated, it gives CASSPRETMNTEAFF.

The chain uses TRBV6-5 and TRBJ1-5; no clear D gene. The CDR3 is 14 residues long. The V gene lost 5 bases and the J gene lost 4 bases, with 12 bases spanning the gap. Germline V lookup: CDR1 MNHEY, CDR2 SVGAGI. The CDR3 coding sequence is TGTGCCAGCAGTGGTGGACGGACTAATCAGCCCCAGCATTTT. Translating gives CASSGGRTNQPQHF.

The chain carries TRBV4-1 and TRBJ2-1; D is unclear. CDR1 and CDR2 (germline): MGHRA, YSYEKL. The CDR3 consists of 14 residues. Deletions cut 4 bases from V and 7 bases from J, with 14 bases between. CDR3 residues: CASSRQQSTNEQFF. The DNA of the CDR3 is TGCGCCAGCAGCCGACAACAGAGCACAAATGAGCAGTTCTTC.

The rearrangement uses TRBV2 and TRBJ2-2, with unresolved D. Germline assignment: CDR1 SNHLY and CDR2 FYNNEI. The CDR3 covers 14 residues. Trimming took 3 bases from V and 3 from J, leaving 8 bases between them. In DNA form, the CDR3 reads TGTGCCAGCAGTGATAACAGAGACACCGGGGAGCTGTTTTTT. Its protein is CASSDNRDTGELFF.

This clone has a handful of counts. The chain is built from TRBV6-1 and TRBJ1-6, with D perhaps TRBD1 (6 bases). CDR3 length equals 13 residues. Trimming took off 7 bases at V and 9 bases at J, with 13 bases between the two ends. Germline V gene lookup returns CDR1 MNHNS and CDR2 SASEGT. The DNA of the CDR3 is TGTGCCAGCACCCCAGGGGAGAGTTCACCCCTCCACTTT. It is translated as CASTPGESSPLHF.

The genes are TRBV5-4 and TRBJ2-1, with 11 bases lining up with TRBD2. V dropped 4 bases and J dropped 6; count of bases not matched to a gene: 3. The CDR3 sequence is 14 residues long. CDR1 SGHNT and CDR2 YYREEE come from the germline V gene (reference sequence). Written as DNA, the CDR3 is TGTGCCAGCAGCGTTAGCGGGAGGGGCAATGAGCAGTTCTTC. Translation: CASSVSGRGNEQFF.

The chain combines TRBV5-6 with TRBJ2-5, with 8 bases that match TRBD1. The V gene end was trimmed by 0 bases and the J gene end by 0 bases; junction bases not matched to a gene: 7. CDR1 is SGHDT and CDR2 is YYEEEE in the germline V gene. The CDR3 is made up of 17 amino acids. In DNA form, the CDR3 reads TGTGCCAGCAGCTTGGCCAGGGGGCATAAGTACCAAGAGACCCAGTACTTC. Protein product: CASSLARGHKYQETQYF.

V gene TRBV19 combines with J gene TRBJ1-1; TRBD1 might be the D (6 bases). This CDR3 has 16 amino acids. V was shortened by 7 bases and J by 1 base, with 19 bases between the two germline ends. Germline V gene sequence: CDR1 LNHDA, CDR2 SQIVND (reference sequence). The CDR3 loop reads CASIPGGGRTNTEAFF. Here the CDR3 DNA reads TGTGCCAGTATTCCGGGAGGGGGGAGGACGAACACTGAAGCTTTCTTT.